This T cell receptor beta chain was found in a study of response to subunit inactivated influenza vaccine. Study results and caveats: The authors suggested that every seasonal influenza vaccination recruits few new T cells.

TCRdb analysed the RT-PCR reads with MiXCR anew, one entry per CDR3 protein. This table has 530,000 or so distinct CDR3 sequences, about 25% appearing once. A remark on this clonotype: The antigen is not known.

The specimen was CD4+ T cells sorted from PBMCs, collected approximately 5 days after vaccination. The sequence was collected from a man aged 45-60 years who received an inactivated influenza vaccine.

The CDR3 nucleotides read TGCAGTGCTCACAGGGCTTCAACCTCCTACGAGCAGTACTTC. Its translation is CSAHRASTSYEQYF. This rearrangement joins TRBV20-1 to TRBJ2-7; maybe TRBD1 (6 bases). This CDR3 is 14 amino acids long. Germline V CDR1 and CDR2: DFQATT, SNEGSKA (reference sequence). The ends were cut back, 5 bases at V and 0 bases at J, with 14 bases in the middle.